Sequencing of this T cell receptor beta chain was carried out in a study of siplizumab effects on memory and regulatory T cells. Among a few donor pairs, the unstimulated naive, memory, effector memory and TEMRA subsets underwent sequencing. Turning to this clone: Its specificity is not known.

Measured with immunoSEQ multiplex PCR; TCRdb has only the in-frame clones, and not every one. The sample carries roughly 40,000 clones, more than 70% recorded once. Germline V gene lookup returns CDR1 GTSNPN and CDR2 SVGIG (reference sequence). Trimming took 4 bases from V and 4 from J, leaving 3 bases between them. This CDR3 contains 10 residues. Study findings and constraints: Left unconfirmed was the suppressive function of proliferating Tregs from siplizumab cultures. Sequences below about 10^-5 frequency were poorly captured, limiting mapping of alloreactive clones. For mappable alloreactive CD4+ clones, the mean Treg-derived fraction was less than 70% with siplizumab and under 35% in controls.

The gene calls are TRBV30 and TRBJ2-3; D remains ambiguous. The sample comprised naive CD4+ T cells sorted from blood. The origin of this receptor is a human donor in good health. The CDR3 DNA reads TGTGCCTGGATAGCAGATACGCAGTATTTT. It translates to CAWIADTQYF.